A selection of T cell receptor beta chains follows, all from one sample in a study of OX40 agonist ivuxolimab in advanced cancers. Clones were read by immunoSEQ multiplex PCR, and TCRdb kept only the in-frame ones, dropping some. Seen here are 45,000 to 50,000 clones, about nine tenths observed once, and the top ten hold over 50%. The sample in question was CD4+ or CD8+ T cells sorted from blood, obtained in a trial of the OX40 agonist ivuxolimab. The receptors were sampled from an adult with an advanced solid tumor such as melanoma, head and neck, liver or kidney cancer. The CDR3 runs from the conserved cysteine through the conserved F or W. The D gene is left open where the match is weak. Expanded clones are given a class, and other clones once, few, many or no size at all.

J gene: TRBJ2-1
clone size: NA
D gene: NA
V gene: TRBV5-1
CDR3 protein: CASSLAPPKGNEQFF
CDR3 DNA: TGCGCCAGCAGCTTGGCCCCCCCGAAGGGGAATGAGCAGTTCTTC

J gene: TRBJ2-5
clone size: NA
D gene: NA
V gene: TRBV7-4
CDR3 protein: CASSLRGTQYF
CDR3 DNA: TGTGCCAGCAGCTTGAGGGGGACCCAGTACTTC

J gene: TRBJ1-1
clone size: NA
D gene: NA
V gene: TRBV4-3
CDR3 protein: CASSQLVNTEAFF
CDR3 DNA: TGCGCCAGCAGCCAGCTGGTGAACACTGAAGCTTTCTTT

J gene: TRBJ1-2
clone size: once
D gene: NA
V gene: TRBV5-1
CDR3 protein: CASSFTRPGANYGYTF
CDR3 DNA: TGCGCCAGCAGCTTTACCCGGCCAGGGGCGAACTATGGCTACACCTTC

J gene: TRBJ2-5
clone size: NA
D gene: TRBD2
V gene: TRBV12-5
CDR3 protein: CASGFQVLAGEETQYF
CDR3 DNA: TGTGCTAGTGGTTTCCAGGTATTAGCGGGAGAAGAGACCCAGTACTTC

J gene: TRBJ2-1
clone size: NA
D gene: NA
V gene: TRBV5-1
CDR3 protein: CASSFPDYNEQFF
CDR3 DNA: TGCGCCAGCAGCTTCCCCGACTACAATGAGCAGTTCTTC

J gene: TRBJ2-7
clone size: NA
D gene: NA
V gene: TRBV28
CDR3 protein: CASSLSLSWGYEQYF
CDR3 DNA: TGTGCCAGCAGTTTATCCCTGTCTTGGGGATACGAGCAGTACTTC

J gene: TRBJ2-5
clone size: NA
D gene: TRBD1
V gene: TRBV2
CDR3 protein: CASTPLATGGQETQYF
CDR3 DNA: TGTGCCAGCACCCCCCTGGCGACAGGGGGCCAAGAGACCCAGTACTTC

J gene: TRBJ1-2
clone size: NA
D gene: TRBD1
V gene: TRBV5-6
CDR3 protein: CASSWGQGDGYTF
CDR3 DNA: TGTGCCAGCAGCTGGGGACAGGGTGATGGCTACACCTTC

J gene: TRBJ2-7
clone size: NA
D gene: TRBD1
V gene: TRBV4-1
CDR3 protein: CASSQDRQGRSRYEQYF
CDR3 DNA: TGCGCCAGCAGCCAAGATCGACAGGGAAGATCGCGCTACGAGCAGTACTTC

J gene: TRBJ1-4
clone size: NA
D gene: NA
V gene: TRBV6-6
CDR3 protein: CASSYEDGPPNEKLFF
CDR3 DNA: TGTGCCAGCAGTTACGAGGACGGACCACCAAATGAAAAACTGTTTTTT

J gene: TRBJ2-6
clone size: NA
D gene: NA
V gene: TRBV5-6
CDR3 protein: CASSQAHSGANVLTF
CDR3 DNA: TGTGCCAGCAGCCAGGCACACTCTGGGGCCAACGTCCTGACTTTC

J gene: TRBJ2-2
clone size: NA
D gene: NA
V gene: TRBV11-3
CDR3 protein: CASSGSETGELFF
CDR3 DNA: TGTGCCAGCAGCGGATCCGAAACCGGGGAGCTGTTTTTT

J gene: TRBJ2-3
clone size: NA
D gene: NA
V gene: TRBV7-8
CDR3 protein: CASSPGSASDTQYF
CDR3 DNA: TGTGCCAGCAGCCCCGGGTCTGCTTCGGATACGCAGTATTTT

J gene: TRBJ2-2
clone size: NA
D gene: NA
V gene: TRBV11-3
CDR3 protein: CASSLDRWTGELFF
CDR3 DNA: TGTGCCAGCAGCTTAGATCGATGGACCGGGGAGCTGTTTTTT

J gene: TRBJ2-3
clone size: NA
D gene: TRBD1
V gene: TRBV5-1
CDR3 protein: CASSSTGLSTDTQYF
CDR3 DNA: TGCGCCAGCAGCTCGACAGGGCTAAGCACAGATACGCAGTATTTT

J gene: TRBJ1-2
clone size: NA
D gene: NA
V gene: TRBV6-6
CDR3 protein: CASTRQTQTGNYGYTF
CDR3 DNA: TGTGCCAGCACCCGACAAACCCAAACAGGGAACTATGGCTACACCTTC

J gene: TRBJ2-7
clone size: once
D gene: TRBD1
V gene: TRBV7-9
CDR3 protein: CASSRRTGGTEQYF
CDR3 DNA: TGTGCCAGCAGCCGCAGGACAGGGGGCACGGAGCAGTACTTC

J gene: TRBJ1-3
clone size: NA
D gene: TRBD1
V gene: TRBV4-3
CDR3 protein: CASSRTRDRGNTIYF
CDR3 DNA: TGCGCCAGCAGCCGGACCAGGGACAGGGGAAACACCATATATTTT

J gene: TRBJ1-1
clone size: NA
D gene: TRBD1
V gene: TRBV18
CDR3 protein: CASSPGQGNTEAFF
CDR3 DNA: TGTGCCAGCTCACCCGGACAGGGCAACACTGAAGCTTTCTTT